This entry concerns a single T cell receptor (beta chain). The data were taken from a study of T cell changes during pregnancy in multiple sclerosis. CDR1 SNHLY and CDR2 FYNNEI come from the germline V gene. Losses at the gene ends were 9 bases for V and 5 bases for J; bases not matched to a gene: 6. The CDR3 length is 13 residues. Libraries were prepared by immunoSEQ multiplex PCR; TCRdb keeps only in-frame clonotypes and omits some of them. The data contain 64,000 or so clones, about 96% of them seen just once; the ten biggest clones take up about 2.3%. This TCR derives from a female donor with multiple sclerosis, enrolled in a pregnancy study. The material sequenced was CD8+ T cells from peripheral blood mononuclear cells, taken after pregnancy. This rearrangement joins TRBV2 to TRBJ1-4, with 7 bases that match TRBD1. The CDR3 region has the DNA TGTGCCAGTTCACAGGGGATAAATGAAAAACTGTTTTTT. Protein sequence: CASSQGINEKLFF.